This entry lists 23 T cell receptor beta chains sequenced from one sample in a study of blood T cell repertoires in COVID-19. Profiled with immunoSEQ multiplex PCR; TCRdb holds only in-frame clones, not every one. The sample holds some 120,000 clones, more than 75% seen once. Input material: peripheral blood. The source is a man aged 50 to 60 with acute or convalescent COVID-19.

The V and J genes are TRBV19 and TRBJ2-5; a possible D gene is TRBD1 (7 bases). The CDR3 sequence is 14 residues long. The V and J ends lost 6 bases and 5 bases respectively, with 16 bases between them. CDR1 and CDR2 from the germline V gene are LNHDA and SQIVND (reference sequence). The CDR3 spells CASSSDPGGETQYF. CDR3 nucleotide sequence: TGTGCCAGTAGCTCGGACCCAGGGGGGGAGACCCAGTACTTC.

The chain has TRBV27 and TRBJ2-1; 13 bases match TRBD2. V was pared by 5 bases and J by 6 bases, with 7 bases of the junction left unmatched. Germline V gene data show CDR1 as MNHEY and CDR2 as SMNVEV (reference sequence). This CDR3 is 16 amino acids long. CDR3 loop: CASSIRGLAGINEQFF. The CDR3, as DNA: TGTGCCAGCAGTATCAGGGGACTAGCGGGAATCAATGAGCAGTTCTTC.

V usage is TRBV9 and J usage is TRBJ2-5; TRBD1 agrees at 9 bases. From germline, CDR1 is SGDLS and CDR2 YYNGEE. The CDR3 is 16 amino acids. The junction had 9 bases not matched to a gene; V was cut back by 4 bases and J by 2 bases. CDR3 nucleotides: TGTGCCAGCAGCTTGGGACAGGGACAGGGTCAAGAGACCCAGTACTTC. Translated, it gives CASSLGQGQGQETQYF.

To note about this clone: Additional DNA sequences in this sample encode the identical CDR3. This chain uses TRBV4-3 with TRBJ2-7; TRBD2 might be the D (6 bases). V was clipped by 1 base and J by 0 bases, with 7 bases between them. The CDR3 sequence is 14 residues long. Germline V gives CDR1 LGHNA, CDR2 YSLEER. The CDR3 DNA sequence: TGCGCCAGCAGCCAAGCGGGGGACTCCTACGAGCAGTACTTC. This translates into CASSQAGDSYEQYF.

The chain uses TRBV5-1 and TRBJ2-3; the D is unclear. V was shortened by 5 bases and J by 4 bases, with 14 bases between the two germline ends. This CDR3 contains 14 residues. Germline loops: CDR1 SGHRS, CDR2 YFSETQ. The CDR3 DNA follows: TGCGCCAGCAGATACGGTCCCTCCGCAGATACGCAGTATTTT. It specifies CASRYGPSADTQYF.

The V call is TRBV6-2 or TRBV6-3, the J call TRBJ2-1; perhaps TRBD2 as D (6 bases). The CDR3 extends over 16 amino acids. With 6 bases removed from V and 2 bases from J, the gap between germline ends came to 17 bases. Germline CDR1 reads MNHEY; CDR2 reads SVGEGT. CDR3 bases: TGTGCCAGCAGCCCCTTATACGGGACTCCCTACAATGAGCAGTTCTTC. Amino acid sequence: CASSPLYGTPYNEQFF.

The CDR3 sequence is CASSDELAGNNQPQHF. The CDR3 region has the DNA TGTGCCAGCAGTGATGAGTTGGCAGGGAACAATCAGCCCCAGCATTTT. The genes are TRBV2 and TRBJ1-5; D perhaps matches TRBD1 (5 bases). The CDR3 is made up of 16 amino acids. V lost 3 bases to trimming and J lost 3 bases, with 15 bases between them. CDR1 and CDR2 (germline): SNHLY, FYNNEI.

The chain links TRBV7-9 to TRBJ1-1; a possible D gene is TRBD1 (6 bases). Germline-derived CDR1 and CDR2 are SEHNR and FQNEAQ (reference sequence). The CDR3 runs 13 residues. Trimming left V 3 bases short and J 2 bases short, with 7 bases between. The CDR3 nucleotides are TGTGCCAGCAGCTTGGGACATAACACTGAAGCTTTCTTT. It codes for CASSLGHNTEAFF.

V is TRBV5-1 and J is TRBJ1-5; D ambiguous. Germline V lookup: CDR1 SGHRS, CDR2 YFSETQ. CDR3 length: 14 residues. Trimming took off 0 bases at V and 5 bases at J, with 9 bases between the two ends. CDR3 DNA: TGCGCCAGCAGCTTGGAGGGAGGGTATCAGCCCCAGCATTTT. Protein sequence: CASSLEGGYQPQHF.

This chain uses TRBV5-4 with TRBJ2-2; no reliable D call. This CDR3 has 14 amino acids. V shed 3 bases and J shed 7 bases, with 13 bases lying between them. Germline-derived CDR1 and CDR2 are SGHNT and YYREEE (reference sequence). DNA of the CDR3: TGTGCCAGCAGCTCCTTATCTAGAGTCGGGGAGCTGTTTTTT. This encodes CASSSLSRVGELFF.

CDR3: CASSLVDRKETQYF. DNA for the CDR3: TGTGCCAGCAGCTTGGTCGACAGGAAAGAGACCCAGTACTTC. The chain uses TRBV5-4 and TRBJ2-5; the D gene is possibly TRBD1 (6 bases). Trimming pared 0 bases from V and 3 bases from J, leaving 9 bases between. This CDR3 region has 14 residues. Germline CDR1 reads SGHNT; CDR2 reads YYREEE (reference sequence).

This clone was detected only once. V is TRBV18 and J is TRBJ2-5, with a tentative D call TRBD2 (7 bases). Germline V CDR1 and CDR2: KGHSH, LQKENI. Trimming stripped 1 base from V and 3 bases from J, with 15 bases between. CDR3 length equals 16 residues. The chain's CDR3 is CASSPRGLAAKETQYF. CDR3 sequence (DNA): TGTGCCAGCTCACCACGGGGGCTAGCGGCCAAAGAGACCCAGTACTTC.

This chain links TRBV27 with TRBJ2-4; 7 nucleotides align to TRBD2. Per germline, CDR1 MNHEY and CDR2 SMNVEV (reference sequence). J was trimmed by 1 base and V by 2 bases; bases with no gene match: 5. The CDR3 has 16 residues. The CDR3 sequence: CASSLREVVAKNIQYF. CDR3 bases: TGTGCCAGCAGTTTACGGGAGGTTGTGGCCAAAAACATTCAGTACTTC.

The chain employs TRBV25-1 and TRBJ2-1, with 10 bases fitting TRBD2. Germline CDR1 is MGHDK and CDR2 is SYGVNS. The junction had 5 bases not matched to a gene; V was cut back by 6 bases and J by 6 bases. The CDR3 loop spans 14 amino acids. CDR3 residues: CASSASGSINEQFF. The CDR3 DNA reads TGTGCCAGCAGCGCTAGCGGGAGCATCAATGAGCAGTTCTTC.

Here the CDR3 reads CASSPTDRGLAFF. In DNA form, the CDR3 reads TGTGCCAGCAGCCCGACGGACAGGGGGCTGGCTTTCTTT. The V call is TRBV9, the J call TRBJ1-1; 11 bases line up with TRBD1. Germline trimming cut 4 bases from V and 11 bases from J; bases unmatched to any gene: 7. Per the germline V gene, CDR1 is SGDLS and CDR2 is YYNGEE. This CDR3 region has 13 residues.

The genes are TRBV9 and TRBJ1-1; 9 nucleotides match TRBD1. In germline, CDR1 is SGDLS, CDR2 YYNGEE. The CDR3 consists of 13 residues. Trimming cost V 10 bases and J 3 bases; bases outside gene matches: 7. CDR3 DNA sequence: TGTGCCTCAGGGGGACAGGGATACACTGAAGCTTTCTTT. Residues: CASGGQGYTEAFF.

The rearrangement uses TRBV7-2 and TRBJ1-5; 9 nucleotides agree with TRBD1. The CDR3 consists of 13 residues. V lost 5 bases, J lost 6 bases, and 2 bases stayed unmatched. Germline assignment: CDR1 SGHTA and CDR2 FQGNSA. Here the CDR3 DNA reads TGTGCCAGCAGCGCGGACAGGGGTCAGCCCCAGCATTTT. Protein sequence: CASSADRGQPQHF.

This chain connects TRBV7-2 to TRBJ2-5; a weak D match, TRBD2 (7 bases). V shed 1 base and J shed 5 bases, with 14 bases lying between them. CDR3 length: 15 residues. Germline lookup yields CDR1 SGHTA and CDR2 FQGNSA. CDR3 in DNA: TGTGCCAGCAGCTTAGTTTGGGGGGGCGGGGAGACCCAGTACTTC. This gives the protein CASSLVWGGGETQYF.

The sample holds a few counts of this clone. The chain carries TRBV19 and TRBJ2-7, with TRBD2 matching 7 bases. Per the germline V gene, CDR1 is LNHDA and CDR2 is SQIVND (reference sequence). The CDR3 is 15 amino acids. V trimming: 3 bases; J trimming: 3 bases; junction bases outside the gene matches: 8. CDR3 sequence: CASSISGRALYEQYF. The CDR3, as DNA: TGTGCCAGTAGTATTAGTGGGAGGGCCCTCTACGAGCAGTACTTC.

The V and J genes are TRBV5-1 and TRBJ2-3, with 11 bases aligning to TRBD2. Germline CDR1 is SGHRS and CDR2 is YFSETQ. With 2 bases clipped from V and 1 base from J, the junction kept 0 bases outside the gene matches. CDR3 length: 15 residues. The CDR3 DNA reads as TGCGCCAGCAGCTTACTAGCGGGAGGCACAGATACGCAGTATTTT. Translated, it gives CASSLLAGGTDTQYF. Full variable domain (rest looked up from reference TRBV5-1 and TRBJ2-3): KAGVTQTPRYLIKTRGQQVTLSCSPISGHRSVSWYQQTPGQGLQFLFEYFSETQRNKGNFPGRFSGRQFSNSRSEMNVSTLELGDSALYLCASSLLAGGTDTQYFGPGTRLTVL.

The chain joins TRBV19 to TRBJ1-5; D gene uncertain. Deletions cut 5 bases from V and 4 bases from J, with 12 bases between. Germline CDR1 is LNHDA and CDR2 is SQIVND (reference sequence). CDR3 length: 14 residues. The CDR3 spells CASSAPAGNQPQHF. CDR3 in DNA: TGTGCCAGTAGTGCCCCCGCGGGGAATCAGCCCCAGCATTTT.

This clone is a singleton in its sample. This chain uses TRBV7-9 with TRBJ2-7; 10 bases line up with TRBD1. Germline lookup yields CDR1 SEHNR and CDR2 FQNEAQ (reference sequence). This CDR3 is 13 amino acids long. Losses at the gene ends were 8 bases for V and 2 bases for J; bases not matched to a gene: 3. The CDR3 DNA reads as TGTGCCAGCTCTGGGACAGGGGCCTACGAGCAGTACTTC. Translated, it gives CASSGTGAYEQYF.

This clone was counted a few times. This rearrangement joins TRBV7-2 to TRBJ1-6; D not resolved. The CDR3 has 13 amino acids. The germline gives CDR1 SGHTA, CDR2 FQGNSA. V was shortened by 8 bases and J by 15 bases, with 20 bases between the two germline ends. The CDR3 nucleotides are TGTGCCAGCTCCAGCAGCGTACCTCTTTTCCTCCACTTT. This translates into CASSSSVPLFLHF.